This T cell receptor (beta chain) was sequenced for a study of T cells after yellow fever vaccination. MiXCR was run by TCRdb on the 5' RACE reads, yielding one entry per CDR3 protein. The data show hundreds of thousands of distinct CDR3 sequences, with 9% to 15% seen just once and just under 15% held by the top ten. This CDR3 spans 16 amino acids. CDR1 and CDR2 (germline): LGHDT, YNNKEL (reference sequence). Trimming took 8 bases from V and 1 from J; bases not matched to a gene: 10. This receptor was taken from a man younger than 45 who received the YFV17D yellow fever vaccine. V is TRBV3-1 and J is TRBJ2-2; 7 bases align to TRBD1. The sample in question was PBMCs, obtained on the day of the yellow fever booster vaccination. The CDR3 DNA reads as TGTGCCAGCGGAAGAACGGGACAGCTGAACACCGGGGAGCTGTTTTTT. Amino acids: CASGRTGQLNTGELFF.